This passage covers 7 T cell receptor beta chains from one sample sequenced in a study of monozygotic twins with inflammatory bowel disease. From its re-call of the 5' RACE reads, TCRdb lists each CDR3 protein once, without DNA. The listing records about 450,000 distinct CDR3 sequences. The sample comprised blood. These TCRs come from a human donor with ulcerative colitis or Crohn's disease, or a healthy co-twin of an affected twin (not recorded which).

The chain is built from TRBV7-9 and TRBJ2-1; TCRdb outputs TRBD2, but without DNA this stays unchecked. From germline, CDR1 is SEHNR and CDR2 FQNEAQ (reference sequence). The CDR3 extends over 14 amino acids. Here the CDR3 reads CASSSPPTSIEQFF.

CDR3 amino acids: CASSQDRITGGIVDGYTF. The chain recombines TRBV4-2 with TRBJ1-2; TCRdb designates TRBD1, a call that cannot be tested without DNA. The CDR3 totals 18 residues. Germline CDR1 LGHNA, CDR2 YNFKEQ.

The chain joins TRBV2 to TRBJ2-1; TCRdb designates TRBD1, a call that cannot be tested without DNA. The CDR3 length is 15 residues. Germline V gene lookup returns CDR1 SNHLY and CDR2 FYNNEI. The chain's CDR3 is CASSEEGDPYNEQFF.

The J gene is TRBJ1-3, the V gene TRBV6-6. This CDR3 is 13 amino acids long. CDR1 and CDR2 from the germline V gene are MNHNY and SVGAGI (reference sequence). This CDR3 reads CATRLGSGNTIYF.

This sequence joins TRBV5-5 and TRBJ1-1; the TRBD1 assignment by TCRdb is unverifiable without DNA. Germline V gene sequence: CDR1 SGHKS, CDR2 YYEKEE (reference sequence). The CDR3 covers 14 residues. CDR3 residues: CASSLEWTNTEAFF.

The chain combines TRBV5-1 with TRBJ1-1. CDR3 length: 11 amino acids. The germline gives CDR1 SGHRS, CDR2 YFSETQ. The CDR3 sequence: CASSSATEAFF.

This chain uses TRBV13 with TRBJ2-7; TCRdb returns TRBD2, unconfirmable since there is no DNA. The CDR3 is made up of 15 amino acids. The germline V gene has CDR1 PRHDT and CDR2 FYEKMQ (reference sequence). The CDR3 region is CASTLRRRGSYEQYF.